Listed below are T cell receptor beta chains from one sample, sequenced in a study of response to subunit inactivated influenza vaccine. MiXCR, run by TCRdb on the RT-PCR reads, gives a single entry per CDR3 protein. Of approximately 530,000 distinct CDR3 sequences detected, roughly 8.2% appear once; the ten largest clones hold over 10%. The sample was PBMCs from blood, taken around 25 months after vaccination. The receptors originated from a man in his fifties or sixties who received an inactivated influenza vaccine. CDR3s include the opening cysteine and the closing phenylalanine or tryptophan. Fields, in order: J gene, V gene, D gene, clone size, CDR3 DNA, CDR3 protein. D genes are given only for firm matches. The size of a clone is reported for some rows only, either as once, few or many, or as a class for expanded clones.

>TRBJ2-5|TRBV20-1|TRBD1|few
TGCAGTGCTTATAAGGGGGCGATCCAAAGAGAGACCCAGTACTTC
CSAYKGAIQRETQYF
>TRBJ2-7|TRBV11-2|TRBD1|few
TGTGCCAGCAGCTTAGGGGACAGGGCGTCCGAGCAGTACTTC
CASSLGDRASEQYF
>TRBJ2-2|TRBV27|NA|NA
TGTGCCAGCAGCCCGGGGCAGAACACCGGGAAGCTGTTTTTT
CASSPGQNTGKLFF
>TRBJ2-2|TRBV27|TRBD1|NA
TGTGCCAGCAGTTTTCTGGGACAGGGTTTAAAGAACGGGGAGCTGTTTTTT
CASSFLGQGLKNGELFF
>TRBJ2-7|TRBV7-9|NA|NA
TGTGCCAGCAGCTCGGATGCCTACGAGCAGTACTTC
CASSSDAYEQYF
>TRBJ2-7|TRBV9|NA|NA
TGTGCCAGCAGCGTAGCTTCTACGTCCAGCTACGAGCAGTACTTC
CASSVASTSSYEQYF
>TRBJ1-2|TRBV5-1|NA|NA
TGCGCCAGCAGCCCAACCAGCCTGAACTATGGCTACACCTTC
CASSPTSLNYGYTF
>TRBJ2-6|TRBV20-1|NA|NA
TGCAGTGCTAGATCCCGAGGGGCTGGGGCCAACGTCCTGACTTTC
CSARSRGAGANVLTF
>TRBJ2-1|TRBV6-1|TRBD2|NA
TGTGCCAGCACCCGAAGCCCCGGACACCTGGGGGGGAATGAGCAGTTCTTC
CASTRSPGHLGGNEQFF
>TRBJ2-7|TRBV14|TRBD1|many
TGTGCCAGCGCGCTCCCCGGGACAGGACCCTACGAGCAGTACTTC
CASALPGTGPYEQYF
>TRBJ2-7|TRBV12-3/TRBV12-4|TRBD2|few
TGTGCCAGCAGCAGGGCGGGGGACTTCTACGAGCAGTACTTC
CASSRAGDFYEQYF
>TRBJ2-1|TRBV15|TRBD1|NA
TGTGCCACCAGCGAACAGGGGGGAGCCTACAATGAGCAGTTCTTC
CATSEQGGAYNEQFF
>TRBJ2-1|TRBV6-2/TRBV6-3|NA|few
TGTGCCAGCTTGAGGCCGGGTCCATTAGGGCGCAATGAGCAGTTCTTC
CASLRPGPLGRNEQFF
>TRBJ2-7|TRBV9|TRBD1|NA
TGTGCCAGCCGGGACAGGATGTACGAGCAGTACTTC
CASRDRMYEQYF
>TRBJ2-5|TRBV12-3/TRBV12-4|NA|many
TGTGCCAGCAGTTTAGCAACCAGCGGGCAAGAGACCCAGTACTTC
CASSLATSGQETQYF
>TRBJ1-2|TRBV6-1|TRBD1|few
TGTGCCAGCAGTAAACGACAGGGGGCTAACTATGGCTACACCTTC
CASSKRQGANYGYTF
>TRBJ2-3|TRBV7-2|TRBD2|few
TGTGCCAGCAGCTTCGCGGGACTAGCGGGTGGAGATACGCAGTATTTT
CASSFAGLAGGDTQYF
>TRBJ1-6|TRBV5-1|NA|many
TGCGCCAGCAGCTTGCAAGGGGCAGAGTCACCCCTCCACTTT
CASSLQGAESPLHF
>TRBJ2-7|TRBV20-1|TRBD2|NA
TGCAGTGCCTTAGCGGGAGGAGTCGCCTACGAGCAGTACTTC
CSALAGGVAYEQYF